This T cell receptor (beta chain) appears in the sequencing data of a study of identical twins. Overall study findings and caveats: The conclusions drew on cross-sectional statistical analysis instead of tracking the same donors.

Remarks on this clonotype: Its matching antigen is unknown.

The CDR3 runs 14 residues. The germline CDR1 and CDR2 sequences are SQVTM and ANQGSEA. The ends were cut back, 4 bases at V and 2 bases at J, with 14 bases in the middle. Each CDR3 protein gets one entry after TCRdb re-called the 5' RACE reads with MiXCR. The data show about 530,000 distinct CDR3 sequences, around 15% seen once. These data also formed part of another study, on yellow fever vaccine responses in identical twins.

The material sequenced was CD4+ T cells sorted from blood. The V gene is TRBV29-1, the J gene TRBJ1-2; D may be TRBD1 (5 bases). This TCR derives from a woman aged 18-29 years in good health. CDR3 region: CSVAGTTGNYGYTF. Here the CDR3 DNA reads TGCAGCGTTGCTGGGACCACGGGAAACTATGGCTACACCTTC.